A selection of T cell receptor beta chains follows, all from one sample in a study of shared clonotypes between healthy human individuals. Assay: immunoSEQ multiplex PCR; the TCRdb copy retains only in-frame clones and omits some. The sample shows around 1,900,000 clones, around 93% of them seen only once. Sequencing was done on a sample of naive CD8+ T cells from PBMCs. The receptors come from a man aged 18 to 29 in good health. Some clones in this sample may be carry-over from other donors' samples. Each CDR3 is given without its conserved first and last residue.

V	J	CDR3
TRBV4-1	TRBJ2-7	ASSVDRDSYEQY
TRBV27	TRBJ1-1	ASSLSGGTEAF
TRBV28	TRBJ1-4	ASSLRVSSVEKLF
TRBV25-1	TRBJ1-1	ASSEGGTEAF
TRBV6-5	TRBJ2-7	ASSYSTWDRADEQY
TRBV9	TRBJ1-2	ASSGDRYYGYT
TRBV6-6	TRBJ2-7	ASSSGQGEQY
TRBV2	TRBJ2-4	ASTETRSLAKNIQY
TRBV7-9	TRBJ1-3	ASSLSAGAFGNTIY
TRBV9	TRBJ1-5	ASPLGPQGPPQPQH
TRBV6-1	TRBJ1-2	ASSELRTNYGYT
TRBV5-1	TRBJ1-1	ASSPGGGGYTEAF
TRBV19	TRBJ2-1	ASLPSLSSLVGQF
TRBV4-3	TRBJ1-5	ASSQDREGQPQH
TRBV11-2	TRBJ2-1	ASSLGPRQINEQF
TRBV4-2	TRBJ1-1	ASSQVKGGTEAF
TRBV13	TRBJ2-1	ASSPGALRVAAYNEQF
TRBV2	TRBJ1-5	ASSEVGVSNQPQH
TRBV5-4	TRBJ1-2	ASSLAWDVYT
TRBV4-2	TRBJ2-1	ASSHPSGRPNYNEQF
TRBV9	TRBJ2-5	ASSAIGQYAFGETQY
TRBV4-3	TRBJ2-1	ASSQSKGAFVNEQF
TRBV19	TRBJ2-7	ASSITAGSYEQY
TRBV5-1	TRBJ2-7	ASSLDSRGPSYEQY
TRBV7-9	TRBJ2-7	ASSPGGRYEQY
TRBV19	TRBJ1-3	ASSIGQFSGNTIY
TRBV27	TRBJ2-1	ASSPGTSGVNEQF
TRBV7-9	TRBJ2-1	ASSLLQTGQF
TRBV11-2	TRBJ2-2	ASSLVGHPAGELF
TRBV28	TRBJ1-1	ASSLRAGGPANTEAF